This TCR beta chain was profiled in a study of T cells in Graves' hyperthyroidism and ophthalmopathy. Across the study: At the time of initial diagnosis and before any treatment, peripheral blood was collected. General study points: Ophthalmopathy was predicted by the model a median of roughly 6.7 months ahead of onset.

The TCR beta CDR3 regions underwent amplification using RNA transcripts as the source. TCR CDR3 underwent first-round RT-PCR with the HTBI primer set. A single record per CDR3 protein comes from TCRdb applying MiXCR to the multiplex PCR reads. The sample carries a few hundred thousand distinct CDR3 sequences, roughly a fifth recorded once. Note on this clonotype: Antigen unknown.

CDR3 length: 16 amino acids. Germline values: CDR1 MNHNS, CDR2 SASEGT. The trim removed 6 bases at V and 10 bases at J, leaving 20 bases unmatched. Stable Graves' hyperthyroidism meant no ophthalmopathy progression within 18 months. The source material was blood. V and J are TRBV6-1 and TRBJ1-1; 7 positions agree with TRBD1. This TCR came from a woman between 45 and 65 years old with Graves' hyperthyroidism. For the CDR3, the DNA is TGTGCCAGCAGCGATAGGACAGGTGCATACCCGGGTGGAGCTTTCTTT. This translates into CASSDRTGAYPGGAFF.